A single sample gave rise to the 24 T cell receptor beta chains below, sequenced in a study of blood T cells in healthy people across ages. Primers used in a second PCR of about 6 to 11 cycles were a sample-barcoded 5' primer and a J-beta primer mix. Each CDR3 protein gets one entry after TCRdb re-called the 5' RACE reads with MiXCR. The data show about 2 million distinct CDR3 sequences, 40% to 55% seen once. What was sequenced was blood. All receptors come from a woman aged 40 to 55 in good health.

The chain recombines TRBV29-1 with TRBJ2-5; TRBD2 might be the D (5 bases). The CDR3 length is 18 residues. Looked up from germline, CDR1 is SQVTM and CDR2 is ANQGSEA. V lost 3 bases, J lost 2 bases, and 25 bases lay in between. Written as DNA, the CDR3 is TGCAGCGTTGACCCTTATTCTAGCCCTTCACAAATTCAAGAGACCCAGTACTTC. It encodes CSVDPYSSPSQIQETQYF.

This chain links TRBV20-1 with TRBJ1-2; TRBD1 matches at 10 bases. Losses at the gene ends were 7 bases for V and 4 bases for J; bases not matched to a gene: 6. The CDR3 is 13 residues long. Per germline, CDR1 DFQATT and CDR2 SNEGSKA (reference sequence). The CDR3 spells CSGGDRGAYGYTF. In DNA form, the CDR3 reads TGCAGTGGGGGGGACAGGGGCGCCTATGGCTACACCTTC.

V gene TRBV27 combines with J gene TRBJ2-7; D is unclear. This CDR3 is built from 13 residues. Looked up from germline, CDR1 is MNHEY and CDR2 is SMNVEV (reference sequence). V lost 8 bases, J lost 4 bases, and 15 bases lay in between. The CDR3 DNA follows: TGTGCCAGCGGGCCCGGCGGCTTTTACGAGCAGTACTTC. Translating it yields CASGPGGFYEQYF.

This sequence joins TRBV2 and TRBJ2-5; tentative D call: TRBD1 (6 bases). The germline V gene encodes CDR1 SNHLY and CDR2 FYNNEI. This CDR3 spans 14 amino acids. With 0 bases removed from V and 5 bases from J, the gap between germline ends came to 10 bases. The CDR3 DNA sequence: TGTGCCAGCAGTGAAGCGCGGCAGGGGGAGACCCAGTACTTC. This sequence encodes CASSEARQGETQYF.

This clonotype came up a few times. V is TRBV7-2 and J is TRBJ2-1, with 9 bases fitting TRBD1. The V segment lost 1 base and the J segment 3 bases; nucleotides outside the gene matches: 7. CDR3 length equals 17 residues. Germline CDR1 SGHTA, CDR2 FQGNSA. The CDR3 region has the DNA TGTGCCAGCAGCTTAGTAGGGACAGGGCGGGTCTACAATGAGCAGTTCTTC. It encodes CASSLVGTGRVYNEQFF. Full variable domain (remainder filled in from reference TRBV7-2 and TRBJ2-1): GAGVSQSPSNKVTEKGKDVELRCDPISGHTALYWYRQSLGQGLEFLIYFQGNSAPDKSGLPSDRFSAERTGGSVSTLTIQRTQQEDSAVYLCASSLVGTGRVYNEQFFGPGTRLTVL.

The chain employs TRBV27 and TRBJ1-2, with D tentatively TRBD1 (5 bases). The CDR3 consists of 15 residues. Trimming stripped 0 bases from V and 2 bases from J, with 10 bases between. Germline CDR1 is MNHEY and CDR2 is SMNVEV (reference sequence). The CDR3 here is CASSLSYRQNYGYTF. Written as DNA, the CDR3 is TGTGCCAGCAGTTTATCCTATAGACAGAACTATGGCTACACCTTC.

The rearrangement joins TRBV6-5 to TRBJ1-2; no clear D. Germline V CDR1 and CDR2: MNHEY, SVGAGI. The ends were cut back, 2 bases at V and 2 bases at J, with 9 bases in the middle. The CDR3 runs 14 residues. The CDR3 coding sequence is TGTGCCAGCAGTTACGGTCCCCAGAACTATGGCTACACCTTC. Translated, it gives CASSYGPQNYGYTF.

The chain employs TRBV7-8 and TRBJ1-4; the D gene is possibly TRBD1 (5 bases). Germline CDR1 is SGHVS and CDR2 is FQNEAQ. V was trimmed by 5 bases and J by 12 bases, leaving 16 bases between them. The CDR3 is made up of 13 amino acids. CDR3 loop: CASSPVAPGQLFF. The CDR3 nucleotides are TGTGCCAGCAGCCCCGTAGCGCCGGGGCAACTGTTTTTT.

This clonotype was observed a handful of times. This rearrangement joins TRBV4-3 to TRBJ2-3; TRBD2 matches at 11 bases. The length of the CDR3 is 16 residues. In germline, CDR1 is LGHNA, CDR2 YSLEER. Unmatched junction bases numbered 4, after V lost 0 bases and J lost 5 bases. The CDR3 sequence: CASSQENTSGGDTQYF. DNA for the CDR3: TGCGCCAGCAGCCAAGAGAATACTAGCGGGGGAGATACGCAGTATTTT.

This sequence joins TRBV4-2 and TRBJ2-5; tentative D call: TRBD1 (6 bases). Trimming pared 0 bases from V and 11 bases from J, leaving 22 bases between. CDR1 LGHNA and CDR2 YNFKEQ come from the germline V gene. The CDR3 covers 16 residues. The CDR3 loop is CASSQDPAGAVREQYF. As DNA, the CDR3 is TGTGCCAGCAGCCAAGACCCCGCAGGGGCAGTGAGGGAGCAGTACTTC.

The V gene is TRBV12-3 or TRBV12-4, the J gene TRBJ1-2; the D gene is possibly TRBD1 (5 bases). V was trimmed by 6 bases and J by 4 bases, leaving 15 bases between them. The CDR3 spans 14 residues. CDR3 loop: CASSRDSGAYGYTF. The CDR3 region has the DNA TGTGCCAGCAGCCGTGACAGTGGAGCCTATGGCTACACCTTC.

This rearrangement joins TRBV2 to TRBJ1-5, with D possibly being TRBD1 (6 bases). CDR1 is SNHLY and CDR2 is FYNNEI in the germline V gene. Trimming removed 5 bases from V and 5 bases from J, with 13 bases in between. CDR3 size: 14 residues. CDR3 sequence (DNA): TGTGCCAGCAGTCTGGGACACCAGCATCAGCCCCAGCATTTT. Its translation: CASSLGHQHQPQHF.

This clonotype was counted between two and nine times. The CDR3 loop reads CASSSAPGWVVLYEQYF. The CDR3 DNA follows: TGTGCCAGCAGTTCGGCCCCTGGGTGGGTAGTATTGTACGAGCAGTACTTC. The chain employs TRBV11-2 and TRBJ2-7; D gene uncertain. Germline V gene data show CDR1 as SGHAT and CDR2 as FQNNGV. This CDR3 has 17 amino acids. V lost 6 bases to trimming and J lost 4 bases, with 25 bases between them.

The chain has TRBV7-2 and TRBJ2-2, with unresolved D. V shed 5 bases and J shed 7 bases, with 11 bases lying between them. The CDR3 has 13 residues. The germline gives CDR1 SGHTA, CDR2 FQGNSA. CDR3 coding DNA: TGTGCCAGCAGCAAAAGCGCTGTCGGGGAGCTGTTTTTT. Protein product: CASSKSAVGELFF.

This clonotype appeared a few times. The J gene is TRBJ2-1, the V gene TRBV29-1, with 7 bases identical to TRBD2. The V gene end was trimmed by 2 bases and the J gene end by 8 bases; junction bases not matched to a gene: 12. Germline CDR1 and CDR2: SQVTM and ANQGSEA. The CDR3 sequence is 15 residues long. CDR3 DNA: TGCAGCGTTGAACCCCGCGGGGGAATATACGATGAGCAGTTCTTC. Residues: CSVEPRGGIYDEQFF.

This clonotype was observed a handful of times. The chain combines TRBV29-1 with TRBJ1-2; the match to TRBD1 covers 9 bases. The V segment lost 7 bases and the J segment 6 bases; nucleotides outside the gene matches: 12. CDR3 length: 14 residues. Germline CDR1 reads SQVTM; CDR2 reads ANQGSEA. The CDR3: CSARFSTGGNGYTF. The CDR3 DNA is TGCAGCGCCCGATTCTCGACAGGGGGTAATGGCTACACCTTC.

This clonotype appeared once. The chain is built from TRBV20-1 and TRBJ2-7; D is uncertain. The J call is uncertain, as TRBJ2-5 better fits the DNA end. CDR3 length equals 14 residues. Per germline, CDR1 DFQATT and CDR2 SNEGSKA (reference sequence). The CDR3 DNA is TGCAGTGCAAGCTATAGTAATCGCGGAGAGACCCAGTACTTC. Translation gives CSASYSNRGETQYF.

V and J are TRBV10-3 and TRBJ2-7; D not certain. V gave up 6 bases and J gave up 0 bases, with 12 bases separating them. The CDR3 consists of 14 residues. From germline, CDR1 is ENHRY and CDR2 SYGVKD. In DNA, the CDR3 is TGTGCCATCAGCCCTGGTCAGAGCTCCTACGAGCAGTACTTC. Its translation: CAISPGQSSYEQYF.

V gene TRBV12-3 or TRBV12-4 combines with J gene TRBJ1-5; D is possibly TRBD1 (5 bases). This CDR3 contains 15 residues. V was shortened by 7 bases and J by 2 bases, with 15 bases between the two germline ends. CDR3 region: CASISGDRGNQPQHF. DNA of the CDR3: TGTGCCAGCATTAGTGGGGACCGGGGCAATCAGCCCCAGCATTTT.

The CDR3, as DNA: TGCAGTGCTACTCCGCGAGGGACAGACGGCTCCTACGAGCAGTACTTC. This sequence encodes CSATPRGTDGSYEQYF. V and J are TRBV20-1 and TRBJ2-7; 7 bases fit TRBD1. Looked up from germline, CDR1 is DFQATT and CDR2 is SNEGSKA (reference sequence). This CDR3 region has 16 residues. J gave up 0 bases and V 4 bases, and 12 bases lay outside the gene matches.

As DNA, the CDR3 is TGCAGCGTTGTAAATTGGGGCAGACAGGGGGGAGGTGAAAAACTGTTTTTT. Translation gives CSVVNWGRQGGGEKLFF. The chain employs TRBV29-1 and TRBJ1-4, with 9 nucleotides matching TRBD1. The CDR3 consists of 17 residues. V trimming: 4 bases; J trimming: 7 bases; junction bases outside the gene matches: 16. The germline V gene encodes CDR1 SQVTM and CDR2 ANQGSEA. Variable domain in full (rest from reference TRBV29-1 and TRBJ1-4): SAVISQKPSRDICQRGTSLTIQCQVDSQVTMMFWYRQQPGQSLTLIATANQGSEATYESGFVIDKFPISRPNLTFSTLTVSNMSPEDSSIYLCSVVNWGRQGGGEKLFFGSGTQLSVL.

As regards this clonotype: A junction end diverges from the germline sequence, so it may reflect a read error. V usage is TRBV27 and J usage is TRBJ2-1, with a possible D match to TRBD2 (5 bases). The CDR3 length is 18 residues. Germline values: CDR1 MNHEY, CDR2 SMNVEV (reference sequence). The CDR3 coding sequence is TGTGCCAGCAGTTGGTCGGGGATGCCAGTTGGGTACTACAATGGGCAGTTCTTC. Protein: CASSWSGMPVGYYNGQFF.

The chain couples TRBV4-2 to TRBJ2-7, with D perhaps matching TRBD1 or TRBD2 (6 bases each). TRBJ2-5 matches the DNA end more closely, so the J call is doubtful. Germline-derived CDR1 and CDR2 are LGHNA and YNFKEQ. This CDR3 has 16 amino acids. CDR3 DNA: TGTGCCAGCAGCCTAACCGGGACACCCGGGGGCGTGACCCAGTACTTC. It yields the protein CASSLTGTPGGVTQYF.

This clonotype was observed a handful of times. The genes are TRBV7-9 and TRBJ2-7; D is possibly TRBD2 (6 bases). Germline V gene data show CDR1 as SEHNR and CDR2 as FQNEAQ (reference sequence). The CDR3 consists of 13 residues. V was shortened by 4 bases and J by 2 bases, with 9 bases between the two germline ends. In DNA form, the CDR3 reads TGTGCCAGCAGCTGGGACTTTCCCTACGAGCAGTACTTC. Protein: CASSWDFPYEQYF.